The rows below give T cell receptor beta chains drawn from one sample of a study of blood T cell repertoires in COVID-19. TCRdb keeps only in-frame clones here, not all; method: immunoSEQ multiplex PCR. Seen here are over 300,000 clones, 85% to 90% observed once, and the top ten hold about 10%. Sequencing used PBMCs or T cells enriched from blood (not recorded which). These receptors were taken from a young woman who had recovered from COVID-19. The CDR3 runs from the conserved cysteine through the conserved F or W. Fields, in order: clone size, J gene, V gene, D gene, CDR3 DNA, CDR3 protein. A D gene is named only where the DNA matches it firmly. Size values are once, few and many counts, or a class for expanded clones, and some rows have none.

abundance: NA; j_gene: TRBJ2-7; v_gene: TRBV19; d_gene: TRBD1; CDR3nt: TGTGCCAGTAGTAGCGAGGCCTCGGGACAGCCCTTCTACGAGCAGTACTTC; CDR3aa: CASSSEASGQPFYEQYF
abundance: once; j_gene: TRBJ1-2; v_gene: TRBV6-5; d_gene: TRBD1; CDR3nt: TGTGCCAGCAGAAACAGGGGACCTAACTATGGCTACACCTTC; CDR3aa: CASRNRGPNYGYTF
abundance: NA; j_gene: TRBJ2-5; v_gene: TRBV14; d_gene: NA; CDR3nt: TGTGCCAGCAGTAGAAGTCTAGCAGGATTCGAAGAGACCCAGTACTTC; CDR3aa: CASSRSLAGFEETQYF
abundance: NA; j_gene: TRBJ2-5; v_gene: TRBV9; d_gene: TRBD1; CDR3nt: TGTGCCAGCAGCACTCAACCCGGGACAGCTTTCCAAGAGACCCAGTACTTC; CDR3aa: CASSTQPGTAFQETQYF
abundance: NA; j_gene: TRBJ1-6; v_gene: TRBV18; d_gene: NA; CDR3nt: TGTGCCAGCTCACCCGTCAACCAGGGGACGGGCTCCTATAATTCACCCCTCCACTTT; CDR3aa: CASSPVNQGTGSYNSPLHF
abundance: NA; j_gene: TRBJ2-1; v_gene: TRBV5-1; d_gene: NA; CDR3nt: TGCGCCAGCAGCGGCAGCGAGTACAATGAGCAGTTCTTC; CDR3aa: CASSGSEYNEQFF
abundance: NA; j_gene: TRBJ1-2; v_gene: TRBV11-2; d_gene: NA; CDR3nt: TGTGCCAGCAGCTCAACAGTGTACTATGGCTACACCTTC; CDR3aa: CASSSTVYYGYTF
abundance: NA; j_gene: TRBJ2-6; v_gene: TRBV11-2; d_gene: NA; CDR3nt: TGTGCCAGCAGTTGGACGGGGACTGGGGCCAACGTCCTGACTTTC; CDR3aa: CASSWTGTGANVLTF
abundance: NA; j_gene: TRBJ1-2; v_gene: TRBV19; d_gene: TRBD1; CDR3nt: TGTGCCAGTAGACGGGACAGCAACTATGGCTACACCTTC; CDR3aa: CASRRDSNYGYTF
abundance: NA; j_gene: TRBJ1-5; v_gene: TRBV28; d_gene: TRBD1; CDR3nt: TGTGCCAGCAGTCTCTACCCCACAGGGGGCGGGCAGCCCCAGCATTTT; CDR3aa: CASSLYPTGGGQPQHF
abundance: NA; j_gene: TRBJ2-3; v_gene: TRBV6-2/TRBV6-3; d_gene: TRBD2; CDR3nt: TGTGCCAGCAGTTACCGAGCGGGGGCCAACACAGATACGCAGTATTTT; CDR3aa: CASSYRAGANTDTQYF
abundance: NA; j_gene: TRBJ2-5; v_gene: TRBV12-3/TRBV12-4; d_gene: NA; CDR3nt: TGTGCCAGCAGCTACCGGGAGACCCAGTACTTC; CDR3aa: CASSYRETQYF
abundance: NA; j_gene: TRBJ1-1; v_gene: TRBV10-3; d_gene: TRBD1; CDR3nt: TGTGCCATCAGTCGACAGGGTGACACTGAAGCTTTCTTT; CDR3aa: CAISRQGDTEAFF
abundance: NA; j_gene: TRBJ1-3; v_gene: TRBV9; d_gene: NA; CDR3nt: TGTGCCAGCAGCGAGGGGACTTACAGCTCTGGAAACACCATATATTTT; CDR3aa: CASSEGTYSSGNTIYF
abundance: NA; j_gene: TRBJ1-3; v_gene: TRBV28; d_gene: NA; CDR3nt: TGTGCCAGCAGCTTGGAGAACACCATATATTTT; CDR3aa: CASSLENTIYF
abundance: NA; j_gene: TRBJ1-2; v_gene: TRBV19; d_gene: TRBD1; CDR3nt: TGTGCCAGTAGTAGGGACAGTAATTATGGCTACACCTTC; CDR3aa: CASSRDSNYGYTF
abundance: NA; j_gene: TRBJ2-2; v_gene: TRBV11-2; d_gene: TRBD1; CDR3nt: TGTGCCAGCAGCCCCGGGACAGTTTGGAACACCGGGGAGCTGTTTTTT; CDR3aa: CASSPGTVWNTGELFF
abundance: NA; j_gene: TRBJ1-1; v_gene: TRBV19; d_gene: NA; CDR3nt: TGTGCCAGTAGTATGGGCATAAACACTGAAGCTTTCTTT; CDR3aa: CASSMGINTEAFF
abundance: NA; j_gene: TRBJ1-5; v_gene: TRBV18; d_gene: TRBD1; CDR3nt: TGTGCCAGCTCTCGGGACAGAGATCAGCCCCAGCATTTT; CDR3aa: CASSRDRDQPQHF
abundance: NA; j_gene: TRBJ2-1; v_gene: TRBV10-3; d_gene: NA; CDR3nt: TGTGCCATCAGGCAGGGTTTAGGGAATGAGCAGTTCTTC; CDR3aa: CAIRQGLGNEQFF
abundance: NA; j_gene: TRBJ2-2; v_gene: TRBV5-5; d_gene: TRBD2; CDR3nt: TGTGCCAGCAGCTTCGGCGGGGGGAACACCGGGGAGCTGTTTTTT; CDR3aa: CASSFGGGNTGELFF
abundance: NA; j_gene: TRBJ1-4; v_gene: TRBV30; d_gene: TRBD1; CDR3nt: TGTGCCTGGAGTACGCCAGGGGGTTACGAAAAACTGTTTTTT; CDR3aa: CAWSTPGGYEKLFF
abundance: NA; j_gene: TRBJ2-5; v_gene: TRBV5-1; d_gene: TRBD1; CDR3nt: TGCGCCAGCAGCCGGCAGGGGGTACTTCAAGAGACCCAGTACTTC; CDR3aa: CASSRQGVLQETQYF
abundance: NA; j_gene: TRBJ2-7; v_gene: TRBV4-1; d_gene: TRBD1; CDR3nt: TGCGCCAGCAGCCATCCGGGACAGGTCTACGAGCAGTACTTC; CDR3aa: CASSHPGQVYEQYF
abundance: NA; j_gene: TRBJ2-7; v_gene: TRBV9; d_gene: NA; CDR3nt: TGTGCCAGCAGCGTAGAGGTCGGGAGCGAGCAGTACTTC; CDR3aa: CASSVEVGSEQYF
abundance: NA; j_gene: TRBJ2-5; v_gene: TRBV3-1/TRBV3-2; d_gene: TRBD2; CDR3nt: TGTGCCAGCAGCCAGGGGACTAGCGGAGTTCAAGAGACCCAGTACTTC; CDR3aa: CASSQGTSGVQETQYF
abundance: NA; j_gene: TRBJ2-1; v_gene: TRBV24-1; d_gene: TRBD2; CDR3nt: TGTGCCACCAGTGATTCGGTAGCGGGAGTCATCAATGAGCAGTTCTTC; CDR3aa: CATSDSVAGVINEQFF
abundance: NA; j_gene: TRBJ1-1; v_gene: TRBV27; d_gene: TRBD1; CDR3nt: TGTGCCAGCAGTTTCCGACAGGGAGAAGCTTTCTTT; CDR3aa: CASSFRQGEAFF
abundance: NA; j_gene: TRBJ2-7; v_gene: TRBV6-5; d_gene: NA; CDR3nt: TGTGCCAGCAGTTATAACCTAGCCGCCGCAGACGAGCAGTACTTC; CDR3aa: CASSYNLAAADEQYF
abundance: NA; j_gene: TRBJ1-1; v_gene: TRBV19; d_gene: TRBD1; CDR3nt: TGTGCCAGTAGACCCCGGGACAGGGGAATGGAGGCTTTCTTT; CDR3aa: CASRPRDRGMEAFF
abundance: NA; j_gene: TRBJ2-2; v_gene: TRBV7-9; d_gene: NA; CDR3nt: TGTGCCAGCACCTGGCAGGGTGTCTTTACCGGGGAGCTGTTTTTT; CDR3aa: CASTWQGVFTGELFF
abundance: NA; j_gene: TRBJ2-2; v_gene: TRBV27; d_gene: NA; CDR3nt: TGTGCCAGCAGTTTCGTGGCGGGCGGGGAGCTGTTTTTT; CDR3aa: CASSFVAGGELFF
abundance: NA; j_gene: TRBJ1-6; v_gene: TRBV28; d_gene: NA; CDR3nt: TGTGCCAGCGCTGCGGGGAGTTCGGCCCTCCACTTT; CDR3aa: CASAAGSSALHF
abundance: NA; j_gene: TRBJ1-3; v_gene: TRBV7-2; d_gene: NA; CDR3nt: TGTGCCAGCAGCGACGGGACTGGAAACACCATATATTTT; CDR3aa: CASSDGTGNTIYF
abundance: NA; j_gene: TRBJ2-5; v_gene: TRBV5-1; d_gene: NA; CDR3nt: TGCGCCAGCAGCAAGGGAGCGGAAGAGACCCAGTACTTC; CDR3aa: CASSKGAEETQYF
abundance: once; j_gene: TRBJ1-1; v_gene: TRBV19; d_gene: NA; CDR3nt: TGTGCCAGTACCCCCCCGGGGAGGGGCACAGCTTTCTTT; CDR3aa: CASTPPGRGTAFF
abundance: NA; j_gene: TRBJ1-3; v_gene: TRBV10-2; d_gene: TRBD1; CDR3nt: TGCGCCAGCAGTCCACTCCCCGGGACAGGGGGGAACACCATATATTTT; CDR3aa: CASSPLPGTGGNTIYF
abundance: NA; j_gene: TRBJ1-1; v_gene: TRBV5-1; d_gene: NA; CDR3nt: TGCGCCAGCAGCACGGACTGGAACACTGAAGCTTTCTTT; CDR3aa: CASSTDWNTEAFF
abundance: once; j_gene: TRBJ2-2; v_gene: TRBV5-1; d_gene: NA; CDR3nt: TGCGCCAGCAGCCATCTGACGTGGAGAAACACCGGGGAGCTGTTTTTT; CDR3aa: CASSHLTWRNTGELFF
abundance: NA; j_gene: TRBJ2-3; v_gene: TRBV27; d_gene: TRBD1; CDR3nt: TGTGCCAGCAGAACAGGGGATTCAGATACGCAGTATTTT; CDR3aa: CASRTGDSDTQYF
abundance: NA; j_gene: TRBJ1-4; v_gene: TRBV2; d_gene: TRBD1; CDR3nt: TGTGCCAGCAGTCGACAGGGCGGGAATGAAAAACTGTTTTTT; CDR3aa: CASSRQGGNEKLFF
abundance: NA; j_gene: TRBJ2-5; v_gene: TRBV30; d_gene: TRBD1; CDR3nt: TGTGCCTGGGGACAGGGGCCGGAGACCCAGTACTTC; CDR3aa: CAWGQGPETQYF
abundance: NA; j_gene: TRBJ2-3; v_gene: TRBV27; d_gene: TRBD1; CDR3nt: TGTGCCAGCAGTTTATACCCCTCCTCGACAGGGGGACTCACAGATACGCAGTATTTT; CDR3aa: CASSLYPSSTGGLTDTQYF
abundance: NA; j_gene: TRBJ1-2; v_gene: TRBV2; d_gene: TRBD1; CDR3nt: TGTGCCAGCAGTGAATACGTCCAGGGGGCCAATGGCTACACCTTC; CDR3aa: CASSEYVQGANGYTF
abundance: NA; j_gene: TRBJ1-2; v_gene: TRBV2; d_gene: TRBD1; CDR3nt: TGTGCCAGCAGCGACCCCCGACAGGGGCACTATGGCTACACCTTC; CDR3aa: CASSDPRQGHYGYTF
abundance: NA; j_gene: TRBJ1-5; v_gene: TRBV5-1; d_gene: NA; CDR3nt: TGCGCCAGCAGCCCCGGGATGAATAGCAATCAGCCCCAGCATTTT; CDR3aa: CASSPGMNSNQPQHF
abundance: once; j_gene: TRBJ2-3; v_gene: TRBV5-1; d_gene: TRBD2; CDR3nt: TGCGCCAGCAACCTCCCAGCGGGAGACACAGATACGCAGTATTTT; CDR3aa: CASNLPAGDTDTQYF
abundance: NA; j_gene: TRBJ1-6; v_gene: TRBV9; d_gene: TRBD1; CDR3nt: TGTGCCAGCAGCGGACAGGGGACCTCAGATGGCACCCTCCACTTT; CDR3aa: CASSGQGTSDGTLHF
abundance: NA; j_gene: TRBJ2-2; v_gene: TRBV5-1; d_gene: TRBD1; CDR3nt: TGCGCCAGCAGCTCGGGACAGCCACGACCCGGGGAGCTGTTTTTT; CDR3aa: CASSSGQPRPGELFF
abundance: NA; j_gene: TRBJ2-1; v_gene: TRBV9; d_gene: TRBD1; CDR3nt: TGTGCCAGCAGCGTAGAGGGACAGGTGTTTGATGAGCAGTTCTTC; CDR3aa: CASSVEGQVFDEQFF
abundance: NA; j_gene: TRBJ2-1; v_gene: TRBV9; d_gene: TRBD2; CDR3nt: TGTGCCAGCAGCCCATGGGCGGGAGGACCCTACAATGAGCAGTTCTTC; CDR3aa: CASSPWAGGPYNEQFF